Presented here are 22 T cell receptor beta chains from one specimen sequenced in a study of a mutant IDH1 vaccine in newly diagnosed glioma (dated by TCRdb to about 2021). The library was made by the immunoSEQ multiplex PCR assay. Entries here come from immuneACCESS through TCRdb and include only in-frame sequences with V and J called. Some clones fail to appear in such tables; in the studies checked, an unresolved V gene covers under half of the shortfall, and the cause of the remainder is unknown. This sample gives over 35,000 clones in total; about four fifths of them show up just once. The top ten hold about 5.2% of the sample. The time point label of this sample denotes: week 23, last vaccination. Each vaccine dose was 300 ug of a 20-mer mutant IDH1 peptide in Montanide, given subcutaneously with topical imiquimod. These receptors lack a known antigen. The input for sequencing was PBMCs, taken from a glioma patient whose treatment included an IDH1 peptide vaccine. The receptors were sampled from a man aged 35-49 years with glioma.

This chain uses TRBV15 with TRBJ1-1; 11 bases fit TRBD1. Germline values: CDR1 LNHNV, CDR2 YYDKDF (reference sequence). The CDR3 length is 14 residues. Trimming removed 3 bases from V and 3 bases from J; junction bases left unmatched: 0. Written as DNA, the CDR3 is TGTGCCACCAGCAGGGGACAGGGGGACACTGAAGCTTTCTTT. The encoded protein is CATSRGQGDTEAFF. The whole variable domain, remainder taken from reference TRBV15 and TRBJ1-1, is DAMVIQNPRYQVTQFGKPVTLSCSQTLNHNVMYWYQQKSSQAPKLLFHYYDKDFNNEADTPDNFQSRRPNTSFCFLDIRSPGLGDTAMYLCATSRGQGDTEAFFGQGTRLTVV.

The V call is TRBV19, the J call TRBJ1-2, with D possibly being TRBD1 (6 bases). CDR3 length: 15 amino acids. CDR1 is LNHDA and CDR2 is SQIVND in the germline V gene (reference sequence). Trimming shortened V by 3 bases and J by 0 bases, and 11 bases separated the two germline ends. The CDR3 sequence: CASSMGGQANYGYTF. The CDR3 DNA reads TGTGCCAGTAGTATGGGGGGACAAGCTAACTATGGCTACACCTTC.

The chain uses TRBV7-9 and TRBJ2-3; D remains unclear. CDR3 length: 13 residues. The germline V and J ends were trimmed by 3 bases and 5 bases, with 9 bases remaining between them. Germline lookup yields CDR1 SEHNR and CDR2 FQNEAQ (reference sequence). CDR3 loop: CASSFVPVDTQYF. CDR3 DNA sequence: TGTGCCAGCAGCTTTGTCCCAGTAGATACGCAGTATTTT.

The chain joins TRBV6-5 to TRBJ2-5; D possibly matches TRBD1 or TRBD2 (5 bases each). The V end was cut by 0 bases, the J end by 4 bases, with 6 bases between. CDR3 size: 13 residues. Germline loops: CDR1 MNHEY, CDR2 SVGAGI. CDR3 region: CASSYSRGETQYF. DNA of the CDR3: TGTGCCAGCAGTTACTCGAGGGGAGAGACCCAGTACTTC.

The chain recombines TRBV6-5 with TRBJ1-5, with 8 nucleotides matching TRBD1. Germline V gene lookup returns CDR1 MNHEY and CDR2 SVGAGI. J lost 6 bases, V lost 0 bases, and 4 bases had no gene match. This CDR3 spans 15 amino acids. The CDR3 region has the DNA TGTGCCAGCAGTTACTCCCAAACAGGGGGTCAGCCCCAGCATTTT. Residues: CASSYSQTGGQPQHF.

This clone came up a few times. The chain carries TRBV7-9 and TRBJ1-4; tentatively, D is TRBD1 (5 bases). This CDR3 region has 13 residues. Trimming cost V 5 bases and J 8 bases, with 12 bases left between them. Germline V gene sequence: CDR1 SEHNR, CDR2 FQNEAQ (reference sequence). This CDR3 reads CASSQGLLEKLFF. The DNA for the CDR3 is TGTGCCAGCAGCCAGGGACTGTTAGAAAAACTGTTTTTT.

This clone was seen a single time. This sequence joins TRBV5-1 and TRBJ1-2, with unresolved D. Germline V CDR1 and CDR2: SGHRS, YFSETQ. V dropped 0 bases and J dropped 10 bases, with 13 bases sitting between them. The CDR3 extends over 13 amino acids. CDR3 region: CASSLAGRSIYTF. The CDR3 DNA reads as TGCGCCAGCAGCTTGGCAGGCAGGAGTATCTACACCTTC.

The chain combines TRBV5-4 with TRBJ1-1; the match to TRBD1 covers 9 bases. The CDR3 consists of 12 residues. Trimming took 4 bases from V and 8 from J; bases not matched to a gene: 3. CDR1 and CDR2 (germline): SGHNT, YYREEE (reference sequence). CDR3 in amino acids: CASSQDRGEAFF. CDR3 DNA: TGTGCCAGCAGCCAGGACAGGGGAGAAGCTTTCTTT.

This CDR3 is CASSNTWDSGNTIYF. The CDR3 bases are TGTGCCAGCAGCAACACCTGGGACAGTGGAAACACCATATATTTT. The chain carries TRBV6-6 and TRBJ1-3; 7 nucleotides line up with TRBD1. The CDR3 consists of 15 residues. Germline V gives CDR1 MNHNY, CDR2 SVGAGI (reference sequence). J lost 3 bases, V lost 6 bases, and 8 bases had no gene match.

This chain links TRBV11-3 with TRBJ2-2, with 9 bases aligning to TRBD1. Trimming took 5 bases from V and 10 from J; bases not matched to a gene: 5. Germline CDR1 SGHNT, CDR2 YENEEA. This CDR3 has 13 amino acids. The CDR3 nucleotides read TGTGCCAGCAGCCACAGGGGGCCCACGGAGCTGTTTTTT. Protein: CASSHRGPTELFF.

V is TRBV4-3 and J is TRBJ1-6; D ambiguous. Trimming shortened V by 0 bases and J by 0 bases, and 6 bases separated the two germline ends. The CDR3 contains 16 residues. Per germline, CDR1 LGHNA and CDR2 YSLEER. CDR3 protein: CASSQDFSSYNSPLHF. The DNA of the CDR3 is TGCGCCAGCAGCCAAGATTTCAGCTCCTATAATTCACCCCTCCACTTT.

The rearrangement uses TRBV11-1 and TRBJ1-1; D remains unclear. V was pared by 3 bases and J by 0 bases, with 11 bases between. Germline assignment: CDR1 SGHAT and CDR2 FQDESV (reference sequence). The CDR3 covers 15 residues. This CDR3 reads CASSFRTAVNTEAFF. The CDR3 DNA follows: TGTGCCAGCAGCTTCCGAACAGCCGTGAACACTGAAGCTTTCTTT.

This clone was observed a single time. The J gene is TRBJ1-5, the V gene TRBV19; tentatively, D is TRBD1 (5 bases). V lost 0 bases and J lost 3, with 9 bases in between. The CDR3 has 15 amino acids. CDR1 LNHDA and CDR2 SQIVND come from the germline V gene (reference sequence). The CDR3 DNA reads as TGTGCCAGTAGTATAGAGGGGGGGTACAATCAGCCCCAGCATTTT. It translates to CASSIEGGYNQPQHF.

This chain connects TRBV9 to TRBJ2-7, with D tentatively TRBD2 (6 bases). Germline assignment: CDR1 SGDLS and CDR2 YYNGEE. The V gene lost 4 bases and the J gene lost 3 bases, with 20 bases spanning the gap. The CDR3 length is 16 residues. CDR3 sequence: CASSPGFGQGLYEQYF. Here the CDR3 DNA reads TGTGCCAGCAGCCCAGGGTTCGGGCAGGGACTCTACGAGCAGTACTTC.

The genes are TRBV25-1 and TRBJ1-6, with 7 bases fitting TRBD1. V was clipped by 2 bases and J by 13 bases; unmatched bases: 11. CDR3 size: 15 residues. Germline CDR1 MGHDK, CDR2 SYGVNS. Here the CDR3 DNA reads TGTGCCAGCAGTGAACCGGACAGGCGGGGGATGCCCCTCCACTTT. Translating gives CASSEPDRRGMPLHF.

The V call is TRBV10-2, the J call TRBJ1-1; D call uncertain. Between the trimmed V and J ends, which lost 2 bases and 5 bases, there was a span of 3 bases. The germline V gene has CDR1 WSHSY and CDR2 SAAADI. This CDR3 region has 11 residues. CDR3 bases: TGCGCCAGCAGTGAGGGAACTGAAGCTTTCTTT. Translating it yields CASSEGTEAFF.

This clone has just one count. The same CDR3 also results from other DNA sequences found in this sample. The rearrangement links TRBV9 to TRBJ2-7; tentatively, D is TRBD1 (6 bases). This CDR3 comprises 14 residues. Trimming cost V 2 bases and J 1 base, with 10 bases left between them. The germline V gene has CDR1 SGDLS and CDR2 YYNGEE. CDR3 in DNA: TGTGCCAGCAGCGTTGGGGGCAGTTCCTACGAGCAGTACTTC. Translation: CASSVGGSSYEQYF.

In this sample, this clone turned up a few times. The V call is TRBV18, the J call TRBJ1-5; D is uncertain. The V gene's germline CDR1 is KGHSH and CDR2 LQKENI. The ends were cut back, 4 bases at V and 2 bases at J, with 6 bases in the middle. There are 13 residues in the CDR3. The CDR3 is CASSRTRNQPQHF. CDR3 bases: TGTGCCAGCTCACGTACTCGCAATCAGCCCCAGCATTTT.

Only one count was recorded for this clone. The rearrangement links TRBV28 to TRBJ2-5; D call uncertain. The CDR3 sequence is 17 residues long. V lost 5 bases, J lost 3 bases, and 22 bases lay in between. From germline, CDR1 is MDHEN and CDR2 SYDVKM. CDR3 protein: CASSPGPLDVKEETQYF. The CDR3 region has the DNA TGTGCCAGCAGTCCGGGCCCCCTGGACGTAAAAGAAGAGACCCAGTACTTC.

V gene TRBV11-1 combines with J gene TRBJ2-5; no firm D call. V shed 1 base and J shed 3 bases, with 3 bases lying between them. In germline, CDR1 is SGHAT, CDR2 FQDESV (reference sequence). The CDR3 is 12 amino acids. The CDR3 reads CASSLGEETQYF. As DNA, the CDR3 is TGTGCCAGCAGCTTAGGAGAAGAGACCCAGTACTTC.

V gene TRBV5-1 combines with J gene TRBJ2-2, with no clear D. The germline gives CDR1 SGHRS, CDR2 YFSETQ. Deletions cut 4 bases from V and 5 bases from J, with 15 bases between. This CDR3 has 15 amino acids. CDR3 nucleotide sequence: TGCGCCAGCAGCCTGGACGCCCGGTGGACCGGGGAGCTGTTTTTT. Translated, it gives CASSLDARWTGELFF.

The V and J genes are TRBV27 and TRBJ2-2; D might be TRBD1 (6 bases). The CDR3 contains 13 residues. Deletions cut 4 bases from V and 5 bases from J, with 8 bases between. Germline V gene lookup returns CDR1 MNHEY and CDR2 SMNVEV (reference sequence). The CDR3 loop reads CASSSQGTGELFF. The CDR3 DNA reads TGTGCCAGCAGTTCCCAGGGGACCGGGGAGCTGTTTTTT.